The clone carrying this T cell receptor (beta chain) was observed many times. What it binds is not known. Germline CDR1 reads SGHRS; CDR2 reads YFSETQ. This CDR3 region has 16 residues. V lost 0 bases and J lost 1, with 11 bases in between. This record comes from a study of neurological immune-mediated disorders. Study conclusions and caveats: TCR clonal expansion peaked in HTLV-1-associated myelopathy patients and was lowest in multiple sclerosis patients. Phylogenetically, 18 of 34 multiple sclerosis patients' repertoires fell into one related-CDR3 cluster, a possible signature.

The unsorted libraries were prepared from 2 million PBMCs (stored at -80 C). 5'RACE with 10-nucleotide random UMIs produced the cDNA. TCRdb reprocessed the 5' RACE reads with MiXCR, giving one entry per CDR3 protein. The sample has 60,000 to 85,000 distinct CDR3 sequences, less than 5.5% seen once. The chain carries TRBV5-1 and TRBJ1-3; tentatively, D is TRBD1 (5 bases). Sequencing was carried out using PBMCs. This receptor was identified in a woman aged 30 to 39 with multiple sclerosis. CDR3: CASSLAGPVSGNTIYF. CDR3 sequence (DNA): TGCGCCAGCAGCTTGGCGGGACCCGTGTCTGGAAACACCATATATTTT.